The TCR beta chain under discussion was sequenced for a study of T cells after yellow fever vaccination. Findings and caveats of the study: Repertoires sorted by FACS could include abundant clonotypes that are contaminants from the bulk population.

TCRdb reanalysed the 5' RACE reads using MiXCR and keeps one entry per CDR3 protein. The data show approximately 610,000 distinct CDR3 sequences, about 17% seen once. Points on this clonotype: Its antigen is not identified.

Germline CDR1 reads SGHNT; CDR2 reads YYREEE (reference sequence). This CDR3 is 14 amino acids long. V gave up 2 bases and J gave up 9 bases, with 15 bases separating them. This specimen consisted of PBMCs, obtained 5 days after the first yellow fever vaccination. The sequence came from a man in his late teens or twenties who received the YFV17D yellow fever vaccine. The gene calls are TRBV5-4 and TRBJ2-1; D is possibly TRBD2 (7 bases). CDR3 nucleotide sequence: TGTGCCAGCAGCTTCGGGGGGCGCTTGGGTGAGCAGTTCTTC. Residues: CASSFGGRLGEQFF. Full variable domain (outside the CDR3, taken from reference TRBV5-4 and TRBJ2-1): ETGVTQSPTHLIKTRGQQVTLRCSSQSGHNTVSWYQQALGQGPQFIFQYYREEENGRGNFPPRFSGLQFPNYSSELNVNALELDDSALYLCASSFGGRLGEQFFGPGTRLTVL.